Below, 27 T cell receptor beta chains from the same sample are listed, as sequenced in a study of neoadjuvant nivolumab and ipilimumab in lung cancer. Clones were read by immunoSEQ multiplex PCR, and TCRdb kept only the in-frame ones, dropping some. The sample shows more than 25,000 clones, around 83% of them seen only once. The sequencing used tumor tissue, collected after neoadjuvant nivolumab, alone or with ipilimumab, at or shortly before surgery. These receptors were collected from an adult with non-small cell lung cancer.

This chain links TRBV6-5 with TRBJ2-7; weak D call: TRBD2 (5 bases). The CDR3 length is 14 residues. CDR1 and CDR2 (germline): MNHEY, SVGAGI. V was cut by 6 bases and J by 2 bases, with 14 bases left in between. CDR3 sequence reads: CASSPRRGTYEQYF. In nucleotides, the CDR3 is TGTGCCAGCAGCCCCCGGAGAGGGACCTACGAGCAGTACTTC.

The gene calls are TRBV7-2 and TRBJ2-3, with 13 bases that match TRBD2. V was clipped by 5 bases and J by 6 bases; unmatched bases: 8. CDR3 size: 16 residues. From germline, CDR1 is SGHTA and CDR2 FQGNSA. CDR3 protein: CASSPGLAGLVDTQYF. The CDR3 nucleotides are TGTGCCAGCAGCCCGGGACTAGCGGGATTGGTCGATACGCAGTATTTT.

This clone was seen more than once but under ten times. The CDR3, as DNA: TGCAGTGCTAGAGATTGGAACGAGCAGTACTTC. Amino acid sequence: CSARDWNEQYF. V and J are TRBV20-1 and TRBJ2-7; D is undetermined. The CDR3 has 11 amino acids. With 0 bases removed from V and 5 bases from J, the gap between germline ends came to 5 bases. In germline, CDR1 is DFQATT, CDR2 SNEGSKA (reference sequence).

V and J are TRBV30 and TRBJ2-1; D not resolved. CDR1 GTSNPN and CDR2 SVGIG come from the germline V gene (reference sequence). V lost 1 base and J 6 bases, leaving 4 bases between the germline ends. There are 11 residues in the CDR3. The CDR3 region is CAWSDGNEQFF. The DNA for the CDR3 is TGTGCCTGGAGTGATGGCAATGAGCAGTTCTTC.

This clone showed up just once. As DNA, the CDR3 is TGCAGCGTTGAAAAGGTTGAGGGCGGCTATGGCTACACCTTC. It codes for CSVEKVEGGYGYTF. The genes are TRBV29-1 and TRBJ1-2; D ambiguous. This CDR3 is built from 14 residues. V was shortened by 2 bases and J by 4 bases, with 14 bases between the two germline ends. Germline V CDR1 and CDR2: SQVTM, ANQGSEA.

This chain uses TRBV30 with TRBJ2-5; 8 positions agree with TRBD2. Losses at the gene ends were 4 bases for V and 2 bases for J; bases not matched to a gene: 6. Germline V gene lookup returns CDR1 GTSNPN and CDR2 SVGIG (reference sequence). The CDR3 extends over 14 amino acids. CDR3 DNA sequence: TGTGCCTGGAACCCGGGAGGGCCTCAAGAGACCCAGTACTTC. Amino acids: CAWNPGGPQETQYF. Based on the CDR3 plus reference TRBV30 and TRBJ2-5, the full variable domain is SQTIHQWPATLVQPVGSPLSLECTVEGTSNPNLYWYRQAAGRGLQLLFYSVGIGQISSEVPQNLSASRPQDRQFILSSKKLLLSDSGFYLCAWNPGGPQETQYFGPGTRLLVL.

The chain uses TRBV7-2 and TRBJ2-7, with TRBD2 matching over 11 bases. Germline V gives CDR1 SGHTA, CDR2 FQGNSA. V was clipped by 4 bases and J by 5 bases; unmatched bases: 7. The CDR3 contains 15 residues. Written as DNA, the CDR3 is TGTGCCAGCAGCTCTAGCGGGAGGTCTCTCGACGAGCAGTACTTC. This codes for CASSSSGRSLDEQYF.

The chain uses TRBV7-2 and TRBJ2-2; D is unclear. The CDR3 has 16 amino acids. Per germline, CDR1 SGHTA and CDR2 FQGNSA. Trimming removed 2 bases from V and 0 bases from J, with 10 bases in between. CDR3 sequence reads: CASSLNGGSNTGELFF. The CDR3 nucleotides read TGTGCCAGCAGCTTAAACGGCGGTTCGAACACCGGGGAGCTGTTTTTT.

This chain connects TRBV20-1 to TRBJ2-7, with D unclear. Germline assignment: CDR1 DFQATT and CDR2 SNEGSKA (reference sequence). Trimming pared 5 bases from V and 3 bases from J, leaving 8 bases between. The CDR3 totals 11 residues. In DNA, the CDR3 is TGCAGTGCTCAGGTCCACTACGAGCAGTACTTC. Its translation is CSAQVHYEQYF.

The V and J genes are TRBV19 and TRBJ2-7, with a possible D match to TRBD1 (6 bases). Germline lookup yields CDR1 LNHDA and CDR2 SQIVND (reference sequence). V was shortened by 5 bases and J by 4 bases, with 12 bases between the two germline ends. The CDR3 runs 13 residues. The CDR3 DNA reads as TGTGCCAGTAGTGAGACAGGTGATTACGAGCAGTACTTC. Translating it yields CASSETGDYEQYF.

V and J are TRBV11-2 and TRBJ2-7; perhaps D is TRBD1 or TRBD2 (5 bases each). The germline V gene encodes CDR1 SGHAT and CDR2 FQNNGV. The germline V and J ends were trimmed by 5 bases and 5 bases, with 19 bases remaining between them. The CDR3 sequence is 15 residues long. The DNA of the CDR3 is TGTGCCAGCAGCGGGGCCCGAGGGTCCCCGCACGAGCAGTACTTC. The encoded protein is CASSGARGSPHEQYF.

The genes are TRBV5-1 and TRBJ1-3; the D is unclear. V was pared by 0 bases and J by 1 base, with 8 bases between. Germline lookup yields CDR1 SGHRS and CDR2 YFSETQ. CDR3 length: 15 amino acids. The CDR3 sequence: CASSLEVGSGNTIYF. CDR3 DNA sequence: TGCGCCAGCAGCTTGGAGGTAGGGTCTGGAAACACCATATATTTT.

The gene calls are TRBV5-6 and TRBJ2-5; possibly TRBD2 for D (5 bases). The CDR3 runs 13 residues. The germline V and J ends were trimmed by 2 bases and 3 bases, with 8 bases remaining between them. CDR1 is SGHDT, CDR2 YYEEEE, per germline. The CDR3 region is CASSFIGEETQYF. DNA for the CDR3: TGTGCCAGCAGCTTCATCGGGGAAGAGACCCAGTACTTC.

The chain links TRBV7-2 to TRBJ2-2, with unresolved D. Germline V gene data show CDR1 as SGHTA and CDR2 as FQGNSA. The V and J ends lost 1 base and 6 bases respectively, with 12 bases between them. CDR3 length: 15 amino acids. The CDR3, as DNA: TGTGCCAGCAGCTTAGTTGGCTCAACGGCCGGGGAGCTGTTTTTT. It is translated as CASSLVGSTAGELFF.

The rearrangement joins TRBV6-5 to TRBJ2-3; D possibly corresponds to TRBD1 (5 bases). The CDR3 extends over 14 amino acids. V lost 7 bases and J 1 base, leaving 12 bases between the germline ends. CDR1 is MNHEY, CDR2 SVGAGI, per germline. The CDR3: CASTGRGGTDTQYF. The DNA for the CDR3 is TGTGCCAGCACCGGAAGGGGTGGCACAGATACGCAGTATTTT.

The rearrangement uses TRBV6-6 and TRBJ1-2; D is possibly TRBD1 (5 bases). The germline CDR1 and CDR2 sequences are MNHNY and SVGAGI (reference sequence). V was cut by 4 bases and J by 6 bases, with 21 bases left in between. CDR3 length equals 16 residues. CDR3: CASSSRGRALGDGYTF. DNA for the CDR3: TGTGCCAGCAGTTCCAGAGGACGGGCGCTGGGGGATGGCTACACCTTC.

The chain recombines TRBV30 with TRBJ2-7; either TRBD1 or TRBD2 may fit D (6 bases each). The CDR3 has 16 amino acids. V lost 0 bases and J 3 bases, leaving 18 bases between the germline ends. The germline CDR1 and CDR2 sequences are GTSNPN and SVGIG (reference sequence). CDR3 sequence: CAWSVREKGGLYEQYF. CDR3 bases: TGTGCCTGGAGTGTCCGGGAAAAGGGGGGACTCTACGAGCAGTACTTC.

This clone was counted a few times. The rearrangement links TRBV10-3 to TRBJ2-5; D may match TRBD1 or TRBD2 (6 bases each). The length of the CDR3 is 13 residues. V shed 3 bases and J shed 5 bases, with 10 bases lying between them. Germline V lookup: CDR1 ENHRY, CDR2 SYGVKD. CDR3 sequence (DNA): TGTGCCATCAGTGATGGGGGGCTCGAGACCCAGTACTTC. Translated: CAISDGGLETQYF.

The V and J genes are TRBV11-2 and TRBJ1-4; no firm D call. The length of the CDR3 is 14 residues. The germline V gene has CDR1 SGHAT and CDR2 FQNNGV. The V end was cut by 3 bases, the J end by 6 bases, with 11 bases between. The CDR3 sequence: CASSFGLKDEKLFF. The CDR3 coding sequence is TGTGCCAGCAGCTTTGGCCTAAAGGATGAAAAACTGTTTTTT. The variable domain in full, with the rest retrieved from reference TRBV11-2 and TRBJ1-4, is EAGVAQSPRYKIIEKRQSVAFWCNPISGHATLYWYQQILGQGPKLLIQFQNNGVVDDSQLPKDRFSAERLKGVDSTLKIQPAKLEDSAVYLCASSFGLKDEKLFFGSGTQLSVL.

The chain recombines TRBV25-1 with TRBJ1-1; perhaps TRBD1 as D (6 bases). The germline V and J ends were trimmed by 1 base and 11 bases, with 11 bases remaining between them. The CDR3 covers 12 residues. CDR1 and CDR2 (germline): MGHDK, SYGVNS. CDR3 coding DNA: TGTGCCAGCAGTGAATTGGCAGGGGAGGCTTTCTTT. It encodes CASSELAGEAFF.

This clone was seen a single time. The V and J genes are TRBV14 and TRBJ2-5; 12 nucleotides match TRBD2. Germline V lookup: CDR1 SGHDN, CDR2 FVKESK. V lost 2 bases, J lost 5 bases, and 6 bases stayed unmatched. The CDR3 is 16 amino acids. The DNA of the CDR3 is TGTGCCAGCAGCCAATCTTCTAGCGGGAGGGCGGAGACCCAGTACTTC. Amino acid sequence: CASSQSSSGRAETQYF.

The chain has TRBV6-1 and TRBJ2-7; the match to TRBD1 covers 8 bases. Germline V gene data show CDR1 as MNHNS and CDR2 as SASEGT. This CDR3 is 15 amino acids long. The V segment lost 8 bases and the J segment 7 bases; nucleotides outside the gene matches: 16. In nucleotides, the CDR3 is TGTGCCAGCTTGACGAGCTATCAGGGGGCGGGTGAGCAGTACTTC. Translated: CASLTSYQGAGEQYF.

This clone was detected a few times. The rearrangement uses TRBV25-1 and TRBJ2-5; 7 bases line up with TRBD2. The CDR3 has 12 amino acids. Germline CDR1 and CDR2: MGHDK and SYGVNS. The V gene end was trimmed by 6 bases and the J gene end by 8 bases; junction bases not matched to a gene: 6. CDR3 loop: CASRGGDPTQYF. CDR3 sequence (DNA): TGTGCCAGCAGGGGGGGGGACCCCACCCAGTACTTC.

CDR3 sequence: CASSLVGGGGNEQFF. The CDR3 region has the DNA TGTGCCAGCAGCTTAGTGGGAGGAGGAGGCAATGAGCAGTTCTTC. V and J are TRBV11-3 and TRBJ2-1; D perhaps matches TRBD2 (6 bases). The germline gives CDR1 SGHNT, CDR2 YENEEA. V was shortened by 1 base and J by 6 bases, with 13 bases between the two germline ends. This CDR3 spans 15 amino acids.

V gene TRBV11-3 combines with J gene TRBJ2-7; the match to TRBD1 covers 8 bases. Germline V lookup: CDR1 SGHNT, CDR2 YENEEA. The V and J ends lost 1 base and 5 bases, in that order; junction bases with no gene match: 7. The CDR3 has 15 amino acids. CDR3 loop: CASSLAGQGKHEQYF. Written as DNA, the CDR3 is TGTGCCAGCAGCTTAGCCGGACAGGGAAAACACGAGCAGTACTTC.

J is TRBJ2-5 and V is TRBV7-8; 10 bases align to TRBD1. This CDR3 is 19 amino acids long. Germline values: CDR1 SGHVS, CDR2 FQNEAQ. Germline trimming cut 5 bases from V and 3 bases from J; bases unmatched to any gene: 18. The CDR3 here is CASSPSYYPRDRGEETQYF. The DNA for the CDR3 is TGTGCCAGCAGCCCTAGCTACTATCCCCGGGACAGGGGCGAAGAGACCCAGTACTTC.

V usage is TRBV30 and J usage is TRBJ1-5; unclear D gene. Trimming cost V 3 bases and J 5 bases, with 11 bases left between them. The CDR3 spans 13 residues. Germline V gene data show CDR1 as GTSNPN and CDR2 as SVGIG (reference sequence). CDR3 in amino acids: CAWREQEDQPQHF. As DNA, the CDR3 is TGTGCCTGGAGAGAACAAGAAGATCAGCCCCAGCATTTT. The variable domain in full, with the rest retrieved from reference TRBV30 and TRBJ1-5, is SQTIHQWPATLVQPVGSPLSLECTVEGTSNPNLYWYRQAAGRGLQLLFYSVGIGQISSEVPQNLSASRPQDRQFILSSKKLLLSDSGFYLCAWREQEDQPQHFGDGTRLSIL.